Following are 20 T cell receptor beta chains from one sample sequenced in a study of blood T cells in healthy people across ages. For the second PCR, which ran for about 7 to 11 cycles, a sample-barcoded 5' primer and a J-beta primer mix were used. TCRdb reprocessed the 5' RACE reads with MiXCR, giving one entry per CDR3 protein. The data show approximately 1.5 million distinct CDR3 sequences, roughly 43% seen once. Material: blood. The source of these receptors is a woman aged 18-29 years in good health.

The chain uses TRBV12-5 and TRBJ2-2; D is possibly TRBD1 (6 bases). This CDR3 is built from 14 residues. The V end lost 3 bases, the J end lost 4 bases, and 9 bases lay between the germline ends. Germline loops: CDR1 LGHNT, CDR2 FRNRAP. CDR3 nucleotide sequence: TGTGCTAGTGGTTTACAGGGTATCACCGGGGAGCTGTTTTTT. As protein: CASGLQGITGELFF.

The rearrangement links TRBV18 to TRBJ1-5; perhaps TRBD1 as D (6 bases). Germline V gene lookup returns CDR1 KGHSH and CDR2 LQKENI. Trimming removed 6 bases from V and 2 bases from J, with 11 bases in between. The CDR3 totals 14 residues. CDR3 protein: CASSYREGNQPQHF. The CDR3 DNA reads TGTGCCAGCTCCTACAGGGAGGGCAATCAGCCCCAGCATTTT.

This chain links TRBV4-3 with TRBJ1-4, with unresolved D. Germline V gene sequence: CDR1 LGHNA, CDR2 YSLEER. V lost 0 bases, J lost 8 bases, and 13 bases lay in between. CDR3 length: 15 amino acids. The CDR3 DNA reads TGCGCCAGCAGCCAAGACGTGCTTGGGGAAGAAAAACTGTTTTTT. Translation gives CASSQDVLGEEKLFF.

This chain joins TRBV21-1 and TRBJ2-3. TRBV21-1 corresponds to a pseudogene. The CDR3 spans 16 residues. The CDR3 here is CASSKGLAASTDTQYF. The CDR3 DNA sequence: TGTGCCAGCAGCAAAGGTCTAGCGGCTAGCACAGATACGCAGTATTTT.

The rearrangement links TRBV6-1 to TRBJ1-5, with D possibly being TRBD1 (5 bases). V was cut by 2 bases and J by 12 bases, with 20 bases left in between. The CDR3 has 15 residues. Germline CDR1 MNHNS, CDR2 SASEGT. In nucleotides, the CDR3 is TGTGCCAGCAGTGAACGTCTAACAGGATCGCAACTCCAGCATTTT. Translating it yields CASSERLTGSQLQHF.

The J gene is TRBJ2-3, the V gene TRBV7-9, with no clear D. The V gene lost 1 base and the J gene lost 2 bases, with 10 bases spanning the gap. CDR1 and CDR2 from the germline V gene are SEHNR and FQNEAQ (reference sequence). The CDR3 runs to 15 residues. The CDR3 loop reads CASSLVAADTDTQYF. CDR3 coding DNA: TGTGCCAGCAGCTTAGTCGCGGCAGACACAGATACGCAGTATTTT.

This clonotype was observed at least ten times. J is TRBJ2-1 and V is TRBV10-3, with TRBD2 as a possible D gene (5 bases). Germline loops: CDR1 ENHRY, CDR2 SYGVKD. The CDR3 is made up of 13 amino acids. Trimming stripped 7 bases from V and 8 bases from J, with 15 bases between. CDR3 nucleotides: TGTGCCATCAAGGCGTTAGAGGGTCATGAGCAGTTCTTC. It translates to CAIKALEGHEQFF.

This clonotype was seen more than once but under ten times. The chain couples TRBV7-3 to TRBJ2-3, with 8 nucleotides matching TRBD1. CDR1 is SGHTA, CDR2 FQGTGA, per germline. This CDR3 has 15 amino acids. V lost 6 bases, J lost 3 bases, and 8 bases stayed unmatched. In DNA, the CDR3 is TGTGCCAGCAGGCTTGGAGGGACAGGAACAGATACGCAGTATTTT. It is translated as CASRLGGTGTDTQYF.

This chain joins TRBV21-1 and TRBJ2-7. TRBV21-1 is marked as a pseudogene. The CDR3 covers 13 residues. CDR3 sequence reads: CASSASEGGEQYF. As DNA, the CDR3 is TGTGCCAGCAGCGCCTCGGAAGGTGGCGAGCAGTACTTC.

The CDR3 is CASSQIDNYNEQFF. The CDR3 DNA is TGTGCCAGCAGCCAAATAGACAACTACAATGAGCAGTTCTTC. The chain is built from TRBV3-1 and TRBJ2-1; no firm D call. The V gene's germline CDR1 is LGHDT and CDR2 YNNKEL (reference sequence). Trimming stripped 2 bases from V and 3 bases from J, with 8 bases between. This CDR3 region has 14 residues.

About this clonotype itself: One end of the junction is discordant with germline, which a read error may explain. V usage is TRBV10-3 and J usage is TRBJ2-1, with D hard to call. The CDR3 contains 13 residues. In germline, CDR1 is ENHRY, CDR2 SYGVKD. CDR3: CATSGRAHNEQFF. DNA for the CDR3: TGTGCCACCAGTGGTAGGGCCCACAATGAGCAGTTCTTC.

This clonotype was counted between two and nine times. The CDR3 loop is CAISGSDSHSYEQYF. DNA of the CDR3: TGTGCCATCAGTGGTTCGGACAGCCATTCCTACGAGCAGTACTTC. The chain is built from TRBV10-3 and TRBJ2-7, with D possibly matching TRBD1 (6 bases). This CDR3 has 15 residues. Trimming removed 4 bases at V and 1 base at J, with 14 bases between. Germline CDR1 is ENHRY and CDR2 is SYGVKD.

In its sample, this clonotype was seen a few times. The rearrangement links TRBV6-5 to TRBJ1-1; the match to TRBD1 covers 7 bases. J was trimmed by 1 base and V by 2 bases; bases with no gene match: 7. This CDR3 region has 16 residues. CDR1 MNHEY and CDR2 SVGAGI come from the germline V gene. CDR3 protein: CASSYDRALRNTEAFF. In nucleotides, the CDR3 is TGTGCCAGCAGTTACGACAGGGCACTCAGGAACACTGAAGCTTTCTTT.

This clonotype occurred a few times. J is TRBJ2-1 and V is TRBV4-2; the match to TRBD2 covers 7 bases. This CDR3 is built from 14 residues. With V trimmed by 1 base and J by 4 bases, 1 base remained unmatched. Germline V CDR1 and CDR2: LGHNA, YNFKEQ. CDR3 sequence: CASSQGGGYNEQFF. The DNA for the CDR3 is TGTGCCAGCAGCCAAGGCGGGGGTTACAATGAGCAGTTCTTC.

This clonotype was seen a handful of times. In DNA form, the CDR3 reads TGCGCCAGCGGCCGACAGGAGAACACTGAAGCTTTCTTT. It is translated as CASGRQENTEAFF. This sequence joins TRBV5-1 and TRBJ1-1; D perhaps matches TRBD1 (6 bases). Germline CDR1 and CDR2: SGHRS and YFSETQ. The ends were cut back, 7 bases at V and 1 base at J, with 11 bases in the middle. The CDR3 has 13 residues.

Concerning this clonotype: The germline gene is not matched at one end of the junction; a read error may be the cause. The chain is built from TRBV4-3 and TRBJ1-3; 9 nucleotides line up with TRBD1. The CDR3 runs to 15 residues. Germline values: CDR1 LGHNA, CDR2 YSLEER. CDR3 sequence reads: CAISPGTGSGNTIYF. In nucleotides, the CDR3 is TGCGCCATCAGCCCCGGGACAGGGTCTGGAAACACCATATATTTT.

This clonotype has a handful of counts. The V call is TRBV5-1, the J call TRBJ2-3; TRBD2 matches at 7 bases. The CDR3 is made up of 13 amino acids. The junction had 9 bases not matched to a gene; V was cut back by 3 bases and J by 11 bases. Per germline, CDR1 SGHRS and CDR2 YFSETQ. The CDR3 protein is CASSSSGGTMQYF. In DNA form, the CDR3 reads TGCGCCAGCAGCTCCTCGGGGGGAACGATGCAGTATTTT.

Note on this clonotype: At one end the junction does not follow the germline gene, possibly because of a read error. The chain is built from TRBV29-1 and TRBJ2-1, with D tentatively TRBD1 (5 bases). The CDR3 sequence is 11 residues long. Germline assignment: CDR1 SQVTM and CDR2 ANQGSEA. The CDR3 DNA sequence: TGCAGCGTTGCCCGACAGAATGAGCTGTTCTTC. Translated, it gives CSVARQNELFF.

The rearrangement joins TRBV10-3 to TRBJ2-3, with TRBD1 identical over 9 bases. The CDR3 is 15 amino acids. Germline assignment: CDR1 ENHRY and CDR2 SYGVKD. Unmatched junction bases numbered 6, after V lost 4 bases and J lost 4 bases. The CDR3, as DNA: TGTGCCATCAGTGTAGGGGACAGGGCCGCAGATACGCAGTATTTT. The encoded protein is CAISVGDRAADTQYF.

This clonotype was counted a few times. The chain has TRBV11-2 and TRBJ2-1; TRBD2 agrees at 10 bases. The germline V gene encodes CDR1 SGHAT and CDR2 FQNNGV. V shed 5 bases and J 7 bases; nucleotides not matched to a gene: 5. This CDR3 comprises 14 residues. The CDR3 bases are TGTGCCAGCAGCGAGCAGACTAGCGGGAATGAGCAGTTCTTC. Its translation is CASSEQTSGNEQFF. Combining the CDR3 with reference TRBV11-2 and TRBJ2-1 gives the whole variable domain EAGVAQSPRYKIIEKRQSVAFWCNPISGHATLYWYQQILGQGPKLLIQFQNNGVVDDSQLPKDRFSAERLKGVDSTLKIQPAKLEDSAVYLCASSEQTSGNEQFFGPGTRLTVL.